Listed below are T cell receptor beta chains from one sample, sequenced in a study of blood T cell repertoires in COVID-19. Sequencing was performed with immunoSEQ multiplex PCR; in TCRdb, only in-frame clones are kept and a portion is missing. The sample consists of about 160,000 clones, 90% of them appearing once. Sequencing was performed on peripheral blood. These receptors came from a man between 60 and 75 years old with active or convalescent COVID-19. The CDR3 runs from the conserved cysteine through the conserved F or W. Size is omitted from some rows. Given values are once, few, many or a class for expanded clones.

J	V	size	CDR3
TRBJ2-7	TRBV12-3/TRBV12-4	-	CASSLQGYEQYF
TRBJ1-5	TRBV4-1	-	CASSQDEGASNQPQHF
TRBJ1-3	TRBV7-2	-	CASSTRTAGNTIYF
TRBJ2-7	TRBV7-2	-	CASSLDGGQQQYF
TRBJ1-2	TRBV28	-	CASRTPNYGYTF
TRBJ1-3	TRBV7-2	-	CASSLALASSGNTIYF
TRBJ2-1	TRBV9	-	CASSVGVLGGPNEQFF
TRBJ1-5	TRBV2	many	CASMSNRGLNQPQHF
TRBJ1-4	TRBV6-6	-	CASSCRDRDSEKLFF
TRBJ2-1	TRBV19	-	CASSLGTVINEQFF
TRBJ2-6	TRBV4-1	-	CASSQPQGRSLGANVLTF
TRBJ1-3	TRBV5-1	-	CASRPSPNPFSGNTIYF
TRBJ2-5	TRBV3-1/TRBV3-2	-	CASSQGAGVSQETQYF
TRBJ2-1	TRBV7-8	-	CASSPGLAGGLSSYNEQFF
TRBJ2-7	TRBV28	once	CASSIHAGTSGYEQYF
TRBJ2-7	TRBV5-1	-	CASSASGIFAVEQYF
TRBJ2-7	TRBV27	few	CASRRAGGDSYEQYF
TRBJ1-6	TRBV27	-	CASSASGYNSPLHF
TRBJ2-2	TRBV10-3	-	CAALGRETGELFF
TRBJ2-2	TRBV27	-	CASVSGNTGELFF
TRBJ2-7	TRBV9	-	CASSVLTGPYEQYF
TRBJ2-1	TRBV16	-	CASSQSPGVINEQFF
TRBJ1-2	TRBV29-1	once	CSVGGPGYGYTF
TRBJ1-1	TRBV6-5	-	CASSYTGILNTEAFF
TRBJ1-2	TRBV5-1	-	CASSSDRVNYGYTF
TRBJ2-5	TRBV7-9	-	CASSQRIGTGRETQYF